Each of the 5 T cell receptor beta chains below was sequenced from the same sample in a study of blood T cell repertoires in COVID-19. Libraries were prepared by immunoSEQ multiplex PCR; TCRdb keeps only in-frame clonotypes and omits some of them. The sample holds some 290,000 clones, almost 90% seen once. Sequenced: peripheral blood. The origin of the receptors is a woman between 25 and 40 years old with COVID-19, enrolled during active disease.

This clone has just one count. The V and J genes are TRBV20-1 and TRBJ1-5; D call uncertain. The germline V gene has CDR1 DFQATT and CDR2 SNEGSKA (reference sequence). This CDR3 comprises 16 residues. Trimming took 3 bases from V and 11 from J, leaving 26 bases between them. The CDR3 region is CSASWAGHTVPQAQHF. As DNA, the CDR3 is TGCAGTGCTAGTTGGGCGGGTCATACCGTTCCCCAAGCCCAGCATTTT.

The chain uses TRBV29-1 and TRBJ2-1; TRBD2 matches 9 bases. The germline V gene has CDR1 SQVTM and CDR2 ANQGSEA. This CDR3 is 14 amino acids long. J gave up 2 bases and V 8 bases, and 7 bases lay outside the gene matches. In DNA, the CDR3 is TGCAGCCAGTTGACTAGCGGAGCCTACAATGAGCAGTTCTTC. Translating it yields CSQLTSGAYNEQFF.

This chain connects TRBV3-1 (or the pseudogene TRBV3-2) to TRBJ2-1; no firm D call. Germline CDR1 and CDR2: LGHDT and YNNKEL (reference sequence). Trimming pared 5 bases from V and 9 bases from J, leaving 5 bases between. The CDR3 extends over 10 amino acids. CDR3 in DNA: TGTGCCAGCAGCGGAGTTGAGCAGTTCTTC. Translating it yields CASSGVEQFF.

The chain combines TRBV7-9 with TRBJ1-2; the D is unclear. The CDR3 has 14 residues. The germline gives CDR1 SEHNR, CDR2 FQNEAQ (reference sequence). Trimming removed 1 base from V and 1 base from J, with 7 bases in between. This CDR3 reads CASSLVGGNYGYTF. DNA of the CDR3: TGTGCCAGCAGCTTAGTAGGCGGTAACTATGGCTACACCTTC.

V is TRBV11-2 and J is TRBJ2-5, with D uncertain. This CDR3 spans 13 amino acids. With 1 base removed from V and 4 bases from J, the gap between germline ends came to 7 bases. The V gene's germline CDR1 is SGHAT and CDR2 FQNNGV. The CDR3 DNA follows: TGTGCCAGCAGCTTAGTCTCCGGAGAGACCCAGTACTTC. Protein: CASSLVSGETQYF.